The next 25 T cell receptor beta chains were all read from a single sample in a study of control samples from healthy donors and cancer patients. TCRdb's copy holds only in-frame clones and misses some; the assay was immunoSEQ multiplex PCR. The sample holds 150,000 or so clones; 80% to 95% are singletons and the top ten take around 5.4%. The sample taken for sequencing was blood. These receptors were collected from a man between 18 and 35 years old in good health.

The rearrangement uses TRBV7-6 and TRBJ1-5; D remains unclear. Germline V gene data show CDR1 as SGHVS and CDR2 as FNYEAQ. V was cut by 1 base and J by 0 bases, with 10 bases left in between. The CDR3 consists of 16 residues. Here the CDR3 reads CASSLGVVGSNQPQHF. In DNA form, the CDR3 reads TGTGCCAGCAGCTTAGGTGTCGTGGGTAGCAATCAGCCCCAGCATTTT.

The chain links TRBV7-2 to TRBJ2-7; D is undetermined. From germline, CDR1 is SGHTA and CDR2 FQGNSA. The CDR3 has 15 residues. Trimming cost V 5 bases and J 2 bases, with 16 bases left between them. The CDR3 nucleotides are TGTGCCAGCAGCCAAAGGACCTTTTCCCCCTACGAGCAGTACTTC. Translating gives CASSQRTFSPYEQYF. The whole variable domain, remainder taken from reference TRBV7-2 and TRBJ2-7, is GAGVSQSPSNKVTEKGKDVELRCDPISGHTALYWYRQSLGQGLEFLIYFQGNSAPDKSGLPSDRFSAERTGGSVSTLTIQRTQQEDSAVYLCASSQRTFSPYEQYFGPGTRLTVT.

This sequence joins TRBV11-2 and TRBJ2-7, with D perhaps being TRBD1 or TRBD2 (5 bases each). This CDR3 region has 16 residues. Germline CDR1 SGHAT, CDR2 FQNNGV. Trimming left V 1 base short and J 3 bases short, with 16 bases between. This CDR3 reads CASSLALAGRFYEQYF. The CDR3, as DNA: TGTGCCAGCAGCTTAGCCCTGGCAGGGAGATTCTACGAGCAGTACTTC.

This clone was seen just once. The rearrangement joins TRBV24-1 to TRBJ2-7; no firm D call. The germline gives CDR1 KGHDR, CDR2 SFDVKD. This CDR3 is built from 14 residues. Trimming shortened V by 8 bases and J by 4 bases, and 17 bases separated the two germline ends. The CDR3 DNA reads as TGTGCCACCAACCGGCGCGGAAAACATTACGAGCAGTACTTC. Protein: CATNRRGKHYEQYF.

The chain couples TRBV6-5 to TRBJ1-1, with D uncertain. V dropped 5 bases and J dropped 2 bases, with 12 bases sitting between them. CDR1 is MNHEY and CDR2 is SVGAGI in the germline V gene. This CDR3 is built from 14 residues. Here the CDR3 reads CASSRGGSNTEAFF. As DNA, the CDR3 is TGTGCCAGCAGTCGAGGAGGGTCCAACACTGAAGCTTTCTTT.

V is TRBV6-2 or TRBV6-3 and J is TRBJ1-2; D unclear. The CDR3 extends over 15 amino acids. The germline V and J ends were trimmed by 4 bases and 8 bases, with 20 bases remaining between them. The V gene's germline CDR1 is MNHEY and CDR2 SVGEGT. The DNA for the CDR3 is TGTGCCAGCAGTTCAACCCTGGGTAGCCCCCACGGCTACACCTTC. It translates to CASSSTLGSPHGYTF.

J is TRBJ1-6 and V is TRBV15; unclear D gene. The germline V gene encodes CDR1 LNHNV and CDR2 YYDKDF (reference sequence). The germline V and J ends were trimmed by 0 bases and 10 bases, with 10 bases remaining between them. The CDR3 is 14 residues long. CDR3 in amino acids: CATSRDLEKSPLHF. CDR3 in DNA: TGTGCCACCAGCAGAGATCTCGAGAAGTCACCCCTCCACTTT.

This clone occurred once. The CDR3 is CASSLLAIAGGRGETQYF. DNA for the CDR3: TGTGCCAGCAGCCTTCTCGCTATTGCGGGGGGGCGTGGGGAGACCCAGTACTTC. The genes are TRBV3-1 (or the pseudogene TRBV3-2) and TRBJ2-5; TRBD2 aligns across 9 bases. The germline gives CDR1 LGHDT, CDR2 YNNKEL (reference sequence). The CDR3 is 18 residues long. V lost 4 bases to trimming and J lost 5 bases; unmatched junction nucleotides: 17.

CDR3 loop: CASSEGRLPQSYNEQFF. CDR3 coding DNA: TGTGCCAGCAGTGAGGGTAGACTACCCCAGTCCTACAATGAGCAGTTCTTC. The chain joins TRBV25-1 to TRBJ2-1, with D maybe TRBD2 (5 bases). The CDR3 loop spans 17 amino acids. CDR1 MGHDK and CDR2 SYGVNS come from the germline V gene. V was clipped by 3 bases and J by 1 base, with 16 bases between them.

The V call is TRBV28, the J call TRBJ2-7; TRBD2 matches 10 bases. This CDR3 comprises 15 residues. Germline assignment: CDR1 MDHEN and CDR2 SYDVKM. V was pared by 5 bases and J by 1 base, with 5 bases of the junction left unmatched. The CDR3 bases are TGTGCCAGCAGTCTACTAGCGGGAAGATCCTACGAGCAGTACTTC. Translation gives CASSLLAGRSYEQYF.

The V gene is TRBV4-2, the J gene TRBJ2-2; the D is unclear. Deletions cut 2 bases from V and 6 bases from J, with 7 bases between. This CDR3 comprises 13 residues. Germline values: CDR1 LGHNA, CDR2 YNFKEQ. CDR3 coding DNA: TGTGCCAGCAGCCAAACCTTTTCCGGGGAGCTGTTTTTT. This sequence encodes CASSQTFSGELFF.

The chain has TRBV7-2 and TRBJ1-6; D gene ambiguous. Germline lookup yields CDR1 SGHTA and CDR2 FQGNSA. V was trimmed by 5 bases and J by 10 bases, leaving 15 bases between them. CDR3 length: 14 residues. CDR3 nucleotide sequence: TGTGCCAGCAGCCCTGTAGGTATAGGCTCACCCCTCCACTTT. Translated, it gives CASSPVGIGSPLHF.

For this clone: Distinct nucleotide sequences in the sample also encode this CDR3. CDR3 DNA: TGCGCCAGCAGCCCGGGGACAGGGGAGACTGAAGCTTTCTTT. This encodes CASSPGTGETEAFF. The chain recombines TRBV4-1 with TRBJ1-1; TRBD1 agrees at 10 bases. The length of the CDR3 is 14 residues. Germline CDR1 is MGHRA and CDR2 is YSYEKL. With V trimmed by 4 bases and J by 5 bases, 4 bases remained unmatched.

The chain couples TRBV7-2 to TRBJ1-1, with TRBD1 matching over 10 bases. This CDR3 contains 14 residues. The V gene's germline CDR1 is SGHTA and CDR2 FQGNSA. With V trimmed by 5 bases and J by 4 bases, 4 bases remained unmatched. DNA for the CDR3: TGTGCCAGCAGCGTGAGGACAGGGGGCACTGAAGCTTTCTTT. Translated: CASSVRTGGTEAFF.

The CDR3 nucleotides are TGCGCCAGCAGCCAAGTTGGCACCTACGAGCAGTACTTC. Translated: CASSQVGTYEQYF. The chain couples TRBV4-1 to TRBJ2-7; D unresolved. Per the germline V gene, CDR1 is MGHRA and CDR2 is YSYEKL. V was trimmed by 1 base and J by 2 bases, leaving 6 bases between them. This CDR3 is built from 13 residues.

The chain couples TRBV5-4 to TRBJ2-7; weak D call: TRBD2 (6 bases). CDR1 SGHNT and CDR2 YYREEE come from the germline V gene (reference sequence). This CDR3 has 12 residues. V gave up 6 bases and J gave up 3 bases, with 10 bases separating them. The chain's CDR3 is CASMGRNYEQYF. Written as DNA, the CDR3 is TGTGCCAGCATGGGGAGGAACTACGAGCAGTACTTC. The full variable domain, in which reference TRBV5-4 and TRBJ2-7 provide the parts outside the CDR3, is ETGVTQSPTHLIKTRGQQVTLRCSSQSGHNTVSWYQQALGQGPQFIFQYYREEENGRGNFPPRFSGLQFPNYSSELNVNALELDDSALYLCASMGRNYEQYFGPGTRLTVT.

The CDR3 DNA reads TGTGCCAGCAGCAGGGGACAGGGAGACACCATATATTTT. It translates to CASSRGQGDTIYF. The rearrangement links TRBV5-4 to TRBJ1-3; TRBD1 matches at 9 bases. V shed 4 bases, J shed 8 bases, and the junction held 4 bases outside the gene matches. The length of the CDR3 is 13 residues. Germline V gene sequence: CDR1 SGHNT, CDR2 YYREEE (reference sequence). Together with reference TRBV5-4 and TRBJ1-3, the CDR3 gives the full variable domain: ETGVTQSPTHLIKTRGQQVTLRCSSQSGHNTVSWYQQALGQGPQFIFQYYREEENGRGNFPPRFSGLQFPNYSSELNVNALELDDSALYLCASSRGQGDTIYFGEGSWLTVV.

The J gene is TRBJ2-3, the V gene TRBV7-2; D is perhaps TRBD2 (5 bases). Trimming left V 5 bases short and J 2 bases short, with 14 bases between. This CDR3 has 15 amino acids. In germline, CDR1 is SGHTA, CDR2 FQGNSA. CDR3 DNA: TGTGCCAGCAGCGAGAGGCTAGCAGTCACAGATACGCAGTATTTT. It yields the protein CASSERLAVTDTQYF.

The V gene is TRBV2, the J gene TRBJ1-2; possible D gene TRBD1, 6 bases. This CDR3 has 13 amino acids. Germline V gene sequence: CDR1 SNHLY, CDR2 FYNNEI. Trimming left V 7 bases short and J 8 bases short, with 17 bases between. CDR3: CASNDRREGGYTF. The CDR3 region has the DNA TGTGCCAGCAACGACAGGCGAGAGGGAGGCTACACCTTC.

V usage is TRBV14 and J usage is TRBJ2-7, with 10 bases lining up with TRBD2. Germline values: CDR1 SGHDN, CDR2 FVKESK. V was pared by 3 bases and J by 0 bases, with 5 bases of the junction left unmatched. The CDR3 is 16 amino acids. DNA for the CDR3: TGTGCCAGCAGCCACAACAGCGGGAGGGCCTCCTACGAGCAGTACTTC. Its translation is CASSHNSGRASYEQYF.

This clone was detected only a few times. In DNA, the CDR3 is TGTGCCATTAAAGCGGGAAACCAAGAGACCCAGTACTTC. Encoded protein: CAIKAGNQETQYF. The rearrangement links TRBV10-3 to TRBJ2-5; 7 bases fit TRBD2. The CDR3 totals 13 residues. The trim removed 9 bases at V and 0 bases at J, leaving 4 bases unmatched. Germline values: CDR1 ENHRY, CDR2 SYGVKD.

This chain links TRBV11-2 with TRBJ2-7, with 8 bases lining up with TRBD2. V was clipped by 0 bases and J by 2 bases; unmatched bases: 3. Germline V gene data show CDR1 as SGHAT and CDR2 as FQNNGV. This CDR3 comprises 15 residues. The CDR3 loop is CASSLEASGPYEQYF. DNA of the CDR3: TGTGCCAGCAGCTTAGAGGCTAGCGGGCCCTACGAGCAGTACTTC.

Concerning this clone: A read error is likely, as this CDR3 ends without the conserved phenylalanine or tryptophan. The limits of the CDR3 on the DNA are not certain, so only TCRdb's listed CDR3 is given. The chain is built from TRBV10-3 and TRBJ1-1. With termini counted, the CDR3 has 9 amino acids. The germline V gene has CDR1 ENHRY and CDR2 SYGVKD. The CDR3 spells CAISDGVVC.

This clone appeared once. The CDR3 sequence: CASSGELAAQETQYF. CDR3 bases: TGCGCCAGCAGCGGCGAACTAGCGGCCCAAGAGACCCAGTACTTC. The chain recombines TRBV5-1 with TRBJ2-5; 8 positions agree with TRBD2. The junction had 6 bases not matched to a gene; V was cut back by 4 bases and J by 1 base. Germline-derived CDR1 and CDR2 are SGHRS and YFSETQ. The CDR3 consists of 15 residues. Using reference TRBV5-1 and TRBJ2-5 for the parts outside the CDR3, the full variable domain is KAGVTQTPRYLIKTRGQQVTLSCSPISGHRSVSWYQQTPGQGLQFLFEYFSETQRNKGNFPGRFSGRQFSNSRSEMNVSTLELGDSALYLCASSGELAAQETQYFGPGTRLLVL.

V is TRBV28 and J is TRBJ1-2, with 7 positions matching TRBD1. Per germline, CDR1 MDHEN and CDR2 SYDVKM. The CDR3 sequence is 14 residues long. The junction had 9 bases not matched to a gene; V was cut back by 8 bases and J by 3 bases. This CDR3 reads CASDYRGGDYGYTF. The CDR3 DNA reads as TGTGCCAGCGACTATAGAGGGGGCGACTATGGCTACACCTTC.